This T cell receptor (beta chain) was sequenced in a study of graft-versus-host responses after intestinal transplantation (dated by TCRdb to the early 2020s). Some background on the complete study: The transplants that recipients got were multivisceral, liver-intestinal, or isolated intestinal. Bulk TCR-beta CDR3 sequencing was used to track graft-versus-host and host-versus-graft alloreactive T cell clones in the graft, circulation and bone marrow after intestinal transplantation. Anti-thymocyte globulin induction was given to all recipients, followed by maintenance tacrolimus and steroids for roughly 3 years. To identify alloreactive clones, pre-transplant mixed lymphocyte reaction products were sequenced and compared with unstimulated pre-transplant donor and recipient T cells. Of the 20 to 25 intestinal transplant recipients enrolled in the cohort, one of whom was a retransplant, a few patients without pretransplant specimens were excluded. Instead of going to the commercial service, samples from a few later patients were sequenced in-house on an Illumina MiSeq and processed with MiXCR. Donor T cell macrochimerism was defined as a peak of at least 4% donor T cells among recipient peripheral blood mononuclear cells.

With respect to this clone: Its antigen target is currently unknown. Base-call qualities are not available, and no considerably larger clone is one nucleotide away.

Inclusive of the bounding cysteine and phenylalanine, the CDR3 is 16 residues long. Just CDR3 DNA is preserved here, 48 bases in frame from base 1. The junction shows trimming of 4 bases on V and 9 bases on J, and the gene matches do not reach 10 bases of it. Taken from the germline V gene, the CDR1 and CDR2 loops are SGDLS and YYNGEE. Study-wide conclusions, independent of this receptor: Early after transplant, peak levels of circulating GvH clones were associated with declines in HvG clones. In patients with donor T cell macrochimerism, the allografts had high GvH to HvG T cell clonal ratios. GvH clones turned up in recipient bone marrow, with some appearing earlier in ileal mucosa or blood, a pattern consistent with an intestinal mucosal origin. Conclusions were limited by the relatively low number and heterogeneity of intestinal transplant patients.

Library preparation was by the immunoSEQ multiplex PCR assay. High-throughput TCR-beta CDR3 sequencing of genomic DNA from most patients was performed by Adaptive Biotechnologies. The paper's data handling went like this. TCR sequencing data were retrieved from Adaptive's ImmunoSEQ software for around 19 patients, whereas a few other patients were processed with MiXCR and VDJtools. Because the origin of CDR3 nucleotide sequences shared between donor and recipient could not be assigned, those sequences were removed. Alloreactive clones required at least 2-fold expansion over unstimulated cells and minimum CFSE-low frequency of 0.002% (template counts) or 0.001% (read counts). Clones detected in sequenced pre-transplant spleen, lymph node, or MLR CFSE-low populations of the donor or recipient were defined as mappable. Cumulative frequency of alloreactive clones was calculated as a percentage of all sequences weighted by copy number. TCRdb took over this immuneACCESS table, retaining in-frame rearrangements with V and J assigned. Such tables are incomplete; in checked studies, under half of the missing clones stem from an unresolved V gene, and the remainder is unexplained. V and J calls and clone size come straight from that table; D and trimming were deduced from the DNA. The sample data list some 8,200 clones, and less than 95% of these were observed just once. Of the sample, around 1.4% is held by the ten largest clones.

Blood samples were collected up to 4 times in the first month after transplant and then at least monthly when available. This sequence was found in a human patient who received an intestinal transplant, so some T cells may come from the graft donor. Here the chain combines TRBV9 and TRBJ1-6, and 10 bases in between align with TRBD1. Sample: PBMCs, taken 30 to 31 days after intestinal transplant. CDR3 region: CASSLDRGLGSSPLHF. The DNA sequence is given as TGTGCCAGCAGCCTCGACAGGGGGCTCGGGAGTTCACCCCTCCACTTT.